This paragraph covers one T cell receptor (beta chain) sequence. In this sample, this clonotype turned up many times. Its antigen remains undetermined. Base qualities were left out, and no much larger clone turns up one base away. The sample originates from a study of identical twins (dated by TCRdb to the mid-2010s). With respect to the entire study: To test whether fetal clonotypes persist, the study used deep sequencing on TCR alpha and beta repertoires from monozygotic twins, unrelated adults of various ages, and cord blood. To rule out contamination, the twin experiments were replicated at different times with different library preparation protocols. The study at large found these results: Out-of-frame TCR alpha sequences shared between twins showed an excess of low generation-probability sequences compared with coincidental sharing between unrelated individuals. A weaker excess of twin sharing was found in beta out-of-frame sequences because the signal-to-noise ratio was lowered by fewer shared sequences. In monozygotic twins, recombination models systematically underestimated out-of-frame TCR alpha sharing, but the models matched the sharing seen between unrelated individuals. Conclusions relied on cross-sectional statistical analysis, since the same donors could not be followed over many years. Invariant T cells such as MAIT and iNKT could partly confound zero-insertion analyses, though diverse VJ usage argued against this for most clonotypes. Abundant cord blood beta clonotypes carried fewer insertions; young adult naive repertoires showed a weaker similar trend, while memory repertoires showed none.

Every donor was a healthy Caucasian. Three pairs of female monozygotic twins, all aged about 18 to 30 years, were included in the twin cohort. Peripheral blood mononuclear cells were used as the source from which RNA for TCR libraries was isolated. Library prep was done by 5' RACE. The sequencing machine was an Illumina HiSeq 2000. Template switching introduced a universal primer binding site; the final cDNA contained a unique molecular identifier, enabling accurate counting of TCR cDNA molecules. First-strand cDNA for TCR alpha and beta chains was synthesized from specific primers in the conserved constant-segment region. To control for contamination, every cDNA library carried two barcodes: a SMART-Mk sample barcode plus Illumina barcodes. Two successive PCR steps introduced TruSeq adapter sequences along with Illumina sample barcodes. The Illumina HiSeq platform was used with custom primers to sequence TCR alpha and beta cDNA libraries. The paper's processing steps were these. MiGEC processed the raw reads to extract unique molecular identifiers, while MiXCR was used to determine the CDR3 positions. Recombination models were inferred per individual with the repgenHMM and IGoR tools using an EM algorithm. The analysis of shared clonotypes was done with the tcR package in R, with sharing normalized by the product of cloneset sizes. Out-of-frame nonproductive sequences were analyzed to study raw recombination free of thymic and clonal selection effects. The public reads were reanalyzed by TCRdb: fastp trimming at Q25, MiXCR alignment, in-frame beta chains only. Rows are unified per CDR3 protein, each entry keeping the most common DNA and genes. These V and J calls rely on TCRdb rather than the paper's analysis. The sample includes about 660,000 distinct CDR3 sequences, with under 9% observed a single time. Roughly 0.97% of the sample is held by the ten biggest clonotypes.

These data are also associated with another study on yellow fever vaccine responses in identical twins. As that second study puts it: The T cell response to vaccination in identical twins was reported by the authors to appear partly convergent and partly personalized. Focusing on identical twins, the study followed the T cell clones that responded to the vaccine, and did so with precision.

Sequencing input: PBMCs. The sequence derives from a woman aged 18-29 years in good health.

In nucleotides, the sequence is TGTGCCAGCAGCGTTACGGGACTAGCTGTATACGAGCAGTACTTC. It encodes CASSVTGLAVYEQYF. The sequence is built from TRBV7-2 and TRBJ2-7; TRBD2 lines up with 9 middle nucleotides. Measured from the cysteine to the phenylalanine, the CDR3 is 15 residues long. Just CDR3 DNA is preserved here, 45 bases in frame from base 1. The germline V and J ends show losses of 5 bases and 4 bases respectively, and no gene match explains 9 bases of the junction. The germline V gene supplies CDR1 SGHTA and CDR2 FQGNSA.